This TCR beta chain was sequenced in a study of T cells in Graves' hyperthyroidism and ophthalmopathy. Points on this clonotype: Its antigen is unknown.

TCR beta CDR3 regions were amplified from RNA transcripts. The HTBI primer set was used in a first-round RT-PCR of the TCR CDR3. TCRdb called the multiplex PCR reads again in MiXCR, with one record for every CDR3 protein. The sample has hundreds of thousands of distinct CDR3 sequences, around 15% seen once. Trimming removed 8 bases at V and 2 bases at J, with 16 bases between. Germline CDR1 and CDR2: SGDLS and YYNGEE. There are 14 residues in the CDR3. Study-level findings and limits: In the blood, most expanded thyroid clonotypes above 0.001 appeared as well.

This sequence originates from a middle-aged woman with Graves' ophthalmopathy. Material: blood. The chain joins TRBV9 to TRBJ2-5, with D possibly being TRBD1 (5 bases). The CDR3 is CARRGRTRQETQYF. In DNA form, the CDR3 reads TGTGCCAGAAGGGGCAGGACCCGGCAAGAGACCCAGTACTTC.